The 19 T cell receptor beta chains reported below all come from one sample, sequenced in a study of response to subunit inactivated influenza vaccine. TCRdb itself ran the RT-PCR reads through MiXCR, one entry per CDR3 protein. The table includes 450,000 to 700,000 distinct CDR3 sequences, 13% to 15% detected once. The sample was PBMCs from blood, taken roughly 12 days after vaccination. These receptors were collected from a man aged 45-65 years who received an inactivated influenza vaccine.

The rearrangement uses TRBV4-2 and TRBJ2-7; D is unclear. CDR1 and CDR2 from the germline V gene are LGHNA and YNFKEQ. The length of the CDR3 is 14 residues. The germline V and J ends were trimmed by 0 bases and 2 bases, with 8 bases remaining between them. As DNA, the CDR3 is TGTGCCAGCAGCCAAGATTATACAGCCTACGAGCAGTACTTC. It yields the protein CASSQDYTAYEQYF.

The gene calls are TRBV12-3 or TRBV12-4 and TRBJ2-1; D is perhaps TRBD1 or TRBD2 (5 bases each). V lost 0 bases and J 4 bases, leaving 10 bases between the germline ends. The length of the CDR3 is 15 residues. CDR3 coding DNA: TGTGCCAGCAGTTTAGCGAGGGGTGAATACAATGAGCAGTTCTTC. Encoded protein: CASSLARGEYNEQFF.

This rearrangement joins TRBV7-2 to TRBJ1-6; D perhaps matches TRBD1 (5 bases). The germline gives CDR1 SGHTA, CDR2 FQGNSA. The CDR3 length is 13 residues. V was cut by 1 base and J by 14 bases, with 12 bases left in between. In DNA form, the CDR3 reads TGTGCCAGCAGCTTAGGGGACCCCTCAGCCCTCCACTTT. Its protein is CASSLGDPSALHF. Drawing the rest from reference TRBV7-2 and TRBJ1-6, the complete variable domain is GAGVSQSPSNKVTEKGKDVELRCDPISGHTALYWYRQSLGQGLEFLIYFQGNSAPDKSGLPSDRFSAERTGGSVSTLTIQRTQQEDSAVYLCASSLGDPSALHFGNGTRLTVT.

Ten or more counts support this clonotype. The CDR3 nucleotides read TGCGCCAGCAGCCCTTTGGGACAGGGGATCTTAGAGACCCAGTACTTC. Amino acid sequence: CASSPLGQGILETQYF. The chain combines TRBV5-1 with TRBJ2-5, with 10 bases aligning to TRBD1. The CDR3 contains 16 residues. After removal of 4 bases from V and 4 bases from J, the junction contained 10 bases not matched to a gene. Germline V gives CDR1 SGHRS, CDR2 YFSETQ.

The V gene is TRBV12-3 or TRBV12-4, the J gene TRBJ2-1, with D possibly being TRBD2 (5 bases). Trimming removed 5 bases at V and 10 bases at J, with 15 bases between. The CDR3 spans 13 residues. In DNA, the CDR3 is TGTGCCAGCAGTCTTAGCGCGCGACTAGAGCAGTTCTTC. Translating gives CASSLSARLEQFF.

The chain couples TRBV10-2 to TRBJ2-7; D is unresolved. Trimming removed 2 bases at V and 0 bases at J, with 11 bases between. The CDR3 extends over 15 amino acids. CDR1 is WSHSY and CDR2 is SAAADI in the germline V gene. The CDR3 sequence is CASSETRTGSYEQYF. The CDR3 DNA reads TGCGCCAGCAGTGAGACAAGGACCGGCTCCTACGAGCAGTACTTC.

This clonotype has at least ten counts. The chain links TRBV24-1 to TRBJ2-3, with D possibly being TRBD2 (6 bases). The CDR3 contains 15 residues. The V end lost 4 bases, the J end lost 4 bases, and 14 bases lay between the germline ends. The germline gives CDR1 KGHDR, CDR2 SFDVKD. CDR3 sequence (DNA): TGTGCCACCAGTGAAAAGACTAGTTCGGCAGATACGCAGTATTTT. Translation gives CATSEKTSSADTQYF.

The genes are TRBV29-1 and TRBJ2-5, with D unclear. This CDR3 has 11 amino acids. The germline V gene encodes CDR1 SQVTM and CDR2 ANQGSEA. V was trimmed by 3 bases and J by 7 bases, leaving 9 bases between them. CDR3 sequence (DNA): TGCAGCGTTGACTCTTTTGGGACCCAGTACTTC. It translates to CSVDSFGTQYF. The full variable domain, its missing parts supplied by reference TRBV29-1 and TRBJ2-5, is SAVISQKPSRDICQRGTSLTIQCQVDSQVTMMFWYRQQPGQSLTLIATANQGSEATYESGFVIDKFPISRPNLTFSTLTVSNMSPEDSSIYLCSVDSFGTQYFGPGTRLLVL.

The chain carries TRBV5-1 and TRBJ2-1; D may be TRBD2 (6 bases). Between the trimmed V and J ends, which lost 0 bases and 0 bases, there was a span of 13 bases. Germline CDR1 reads SGHRS; CDR2 reads YFSETQ. CDR3 length equals 17 residues. In DNA form, the CDR3 reads TGCGCCAGCAGCTTGGGGGGAGGCCCGAGCTCCTACAATGAGCAGTTCTTC. Translated: CASSLGGGPSSYNEQFF. The full variable domain, completed using reference TRBV5-1 and TRBJ2-1, is KAGVTQTPRYLIKTRGQQVTLSCSPISGHRSVSWYQQTPGQGLQFLFEYFSETQRNKGNFPGRFSGRQFSNSRSEMNVSTLELGDSALYLCASSLGGGPSSYNEQFFGPGTRLTVL.

This clonotype has only a few counts. This chain connects TRBV20-1 to TRBJ1-3; maybe TRBD1 (6 bases). This CDR3 spans 14 amino acids. V lost 6 bases, J lost 2 bases, and 14 bases lay in between. CDR1 DFQATT and CDR2 SNEGSKA come from the germline V gene (reference sequence). This CDR3 is CSAEPTGTGNTIYF. The CDR3, as DNA: TGCAGTGCAGAACCCACAGGGACTGGAAACACCATATATTTT.

This clonotype appeared a few times. This rearrangement joins TRBV29-1 to TRBJ2-7; 8 bases align to TRBD2. Germline V gene lookup returns CDR1 SQVTM and CDR2 ANQGSEA. The length of the CDR3 is 16 residues. The V segment lost 2 bases and the J segment 0 bases; nucleotides outside the gene matches: 9. In DNA form, the CDR3 reads TGCAGCGTTGAAATGGTCGGGGGGGGGGACTCCTACGAGCAGTACTTC. Amino acid sequence: CSVEMVGGGDSYEQYF.

This chain joins TRBV4-1 and TRBJ1-1, with 7 bases that match TRBD1. Trimming removed 4 bases from V and 1 base from J; junction bases left unmatched: 9. Germline V gene lookup returns CDR1 MGHRA and CDR2 YSYEKL. There are 16 residues in the CDR3. CDR3 loop: CASSRTGQASNTEAFF. In DNA, the CDR3 is TGCGCCAGCAGCCGAACCGGACAGGCTTCGAACACTGAAGCTTTCTTT.

The V call is TRBV11-2, the J call TRBJ2-4, with TRBD1 as a possible D gene (6 bases). The CDR3 spans 16 residues. V lost 4 bases, J lost 0 bases, and 13 bases lay in between. Per germline, CDR1 SGHAT and CDR2 FQNNGV. CDR3 residues: CASSSYRDGAKNIQYF. The DNA for the CDR3 is TGTGCCAGCAGCTCCTACAGGGATGGAGCCAAAAACATTCAGTACTTC.

This clonotype was observed a few times. The chain's CDR3 is CASSLRAGDQYEQYF. The CDR3 DNA reads as TGTGCCAGCAGCCTACGGGCAGGGGATCAATACGAGCAGTACTTC. This chain connects TRBV7-9 to TRBJ2-7, with D perhaps matching TRBD1 (6 bases). The CDR3 has 15 amino acids. CDR1 and CDR2 from the germline V gene are SEHNR and FQNEAQ (reference sequence). Trimming left V 5 bases short and J 4 bases short, with 18 bases between.

The J gene is TRBJ2-7, the V gene TRBV10-3, with TRBD2 identical over 8 bases. CDR1 and CDR2 from the germline V gene are ENHRY and SYGVKD. V shed 6 bases and J 6 bases; nucleotides not matched to a gene: 4. The CDR3 length is 12 residues. CDR3 bases: TGTGCCATCAGCGGACTAGCTACCGAGCAGTACTTC. Translated, it gives CAISGLATEQYF.

This clonotype occurred many times. The chain joins TRBV7-2 to TRBJ2-7; 9 positions match TRBD2. The germline V gene encodes CDR1 SGHTA and CDR2 FQGNSA. V was pared by 10 bases and J by 4 bases, with 8 bases of the junction left unmatched. There are 13 residues in the CDR3. CDR3 amino acids: CATQRTSDYEQYF. CDR3 DNA sequence: TGTGCCACTCAACGGACTAGCGATTACGAGCAGTACTTC.

This clonotype was counted ten times or more. This chain connects TRBV12-3 or TRBV12-4 to TRBJ2-5, with 8 bases identical to TRBD2. V gave up 5 bases and J gave up 3 bases; unmatched junction bases: 2. CDR3 length equals 13 residues. For the CDR3, the DNA is TGTGCCAGCAGTGGACTAGCAGAAGAGACCCAGTACTTC. The encoded protein is CASSGLAEETQYF.

This clonotype was seen a handful of times. The chain has TRBV15 and TRBJ2-1, with unresolved D. CDR3 length: 12 amino acids. The germline V gene encodes CDR1 LNHNV and CDR2 YYDKDF (reference sequence). V was cut by 0 bases and J by 7 bases, with 4 bases left in between. CDR3 in amino acids: CATSREVNEQFF. CDR3 nucleotide sequence: TGTGCCACCAGCAGAGAAGTGAATGAGCAGTTCTTC.

This clonotype was picked up a small number of times. The rearrangement joins TRBV28 to TRBJ2-5; D assignment may be TRBD1 or TRBD2 (7 bases each). This CDR3 is 16 amino acids long. V lost 6 bases, J lost 1 base, and 18 bases lay in between. CDR1 MDHEN and CDR2 SYDVKM come from the germline V gene. CDR3 coding DNA: TGTGCCAGCAGCCAGAACAGGGGAGGGAGCCAAGAGACCCAGTACTTC. Its protein is CASSQNRGGSQETQYF.